What follows are 12 T cell receptor beta chains derived from one specimen sequenced in a study of blood T cell repertoires in COVID-19. Assay used: immunoSEQ multiplex PCR; TCRdb lists only in-frame clones, some missing. The sample records roughly 240,000 clones, approximately 86% being singletons. The sample consisted of peripheral blood. The receptors here all came from a woman aged 25-40 years who had recovered from COVID-19.

CDR3 region: CASSARDRVGYTF. The CDR3, as DNA: TGTGCCAGCAGCGCGCGGGACAGGGTTGGCTACACCTTC. The chain links TRBV7-8 to TRBJ1-2; 9 nucleotides line up with TRBD1. The CDR3 has 13 residues. V lost 5 bases and J lost 7; bases outside the gene matches: 5. Looked up from germline, CDR1 is SGHVS and CDR2 is FQNEAQ.

The rearrangement joins TRBV9 to TRBJ2-2; possibly TRBD1 for D (5 bases). V was cut by 0 bases and J by 6 bases, with 12 bases left in between. The length of the CDR3 is 15 residues. Per the germline V gene, CDR1 is SGDLS and CDR2 is YYNGEE. The CDR3: CASSVGRDWPGELFF. DNA of the CDR3: TGTGCCAGCAGCGTAGGCAGGGATTGGCCCGGGGAGCTGTTTTTT.

This CDR3 reads CASSLGHRGGYTF. The DNA of the CDR3 is TGTGCCAGCAGCTTAGGACACCGGGGGGGCTACACCTTC. The chain links TRBV7-9 to TRBJ1-2; D may be TRBD1 (5 bases). The CDR3 totals 13 residues. V lost 1 base to trimming and J lost 8 bases, with 11 bases between them. CDR1 and CDR2 (germline): SEHNR, FQNEAQ (reference sequence).

V is TRBV7-2 and J is TRBJ2-3, with D perhaps TRBD1 (5 bases). The germline CDR1 and CDR2 sequences are SGHTA and FQGNSA. V dropped 3 bases and J dropped 6 bases, with 13 bases sitting between them. This CDR3 region has 14 residues. In nucleotides, the CDR3 is TGTGCCAGCAGCTTGGGTCAGGGTATCGATACGCAGTATTTT. Its translation: CASSLGQGIDTQYF.

J is TRBJ1-1 and V is TRBV6-5; D may be TRBD1 (6 bases). The CDR3 has 16 amino acids. The V gene lost 1 base and the J gene lost 5 bases, with 17 bases spanning the gap. Germline V lookup: CDR1 MNHEY, CDR2 SVGAGI. CDR3 DNA sequence: TGTGCCAGCAGTTACTTGCCGGGAGGGGGGGGAACTGAAGCTTTCTTT. It encodes CASSYLPGGGGTEAFF.

The J gene is TRBJ1-6, the V gene TRBV11-1; 7 bases align to TRBD1. Germline V gives CDR1 SGHAT, CDR2 FQDESV (reference sequence). The CDR3 length is 14 residues. V shed 5 bases and J 5 bases; nucleotides not matched to a gene: 3. The CDR3 region is CASSGQEDNSPLHF. CDR3 DNA: TGTGCCAGCAGCGGACAGGAAGATAATTCACCCCTCCACTTT.

On this clone: Other DNA sequences from this sample encode an identical CDR3 as well. The chain employs TRBV5-1 and TRBJ2-7; 10 nucleotides agree with TRBD1. V dropped 4 bases and J dropped 5; count of bases not matched to a gene: 3. This CDR3 comprises 13 residues. Germline loops: CDR1 SGHRS, CDR2 YFSETQ. The CDR3, as DNA: TGCGCCAGCAGCAGTGGGACAGGGGACGAGCAGTACTTC. Protein: CASSSGTGDEQYF.

The chain has TRBV6-5 and TRBJ1-3, with D unclear. Germline V gene data show CDR1 as MNHEY and CDR2 as SVGAGI. The CDR3 totals 14 residues. Trimming took 5 bases from V and 7 from J, leaving 15 bases between them. DNA of the CDR3: TGTGCCAGCAGTCCAAAGGGCGGGTCCAACACCATATATTTT. This gives the protein CASSPKGGSNTIYF.

The CDR3 bases are TGTGCCAGCAGCCGAGGGACAGGGCGTGAGCAGTACTTC. It is translated as CASSRGTGREQYF. V is TRBV6-5 and J is TRBJ2-7, with TRBD1 matching 9 bases. Germline V lookup: CDR1 MNHEY, CDR2 SVGAGI. J was trimmed by 7 bases and V by 6 bases; bases with no gene match: 7. The CDR3 contains 13 residues.

This chain links TRBV7-9 with TRBJ2-7, with 8 bases matching TRBD1. The CDR3 is made up of 14 amino acids. Germline V gives CDR1 SEHNR, CDR2 FQNEAQ (reference sequence). The J segment lost 6 bases and the V segment lost 5 bases, leaving 9 bases of the junction unmatched. The CDR3 DNA reads as TGTGCCAGCAGCAACGGACAGGGCGCAGGCGAGCAGTACTTC. Encoded protein: CASSNGQGAGEQYF.

The V gene is TRBV13, the J gene TRBJ2-7; 8 bases match TRBD1. Trimming at V came to 0 bases and at J to 1 base, leaving 8 bases not matched to a gene. The length of the CDR3 is 17 residues. Germline CDR1 and CDR2: PRHDT and FYEKMQ (reference sequence). The CDR3 spells CASSLGGTGVFSYEQYF. In DNA form, the CDR3 reads TGTGCCAGCAGCTTAGGTGGGACAGGCGTATTTTCCTACGAGCAGTACTTC.

This sequence joins TRBV6-5 and TRBJ2-1, with D possibly TRBD1 on 5 matching bases. The germline CDR1 and CDR2 sequences are MNHEY and SVGAGI. V gave up 5 bases and J gave up 8 bases, with 13 bases separating them. CDR3 length: 13 amino acids. CDR3 nucleotide sequence: TGTGCCAGCAGTAAACAATCAGGGTATGAGCAGTTCTTC. The encoded protein is CASSKQSGYEQFF.